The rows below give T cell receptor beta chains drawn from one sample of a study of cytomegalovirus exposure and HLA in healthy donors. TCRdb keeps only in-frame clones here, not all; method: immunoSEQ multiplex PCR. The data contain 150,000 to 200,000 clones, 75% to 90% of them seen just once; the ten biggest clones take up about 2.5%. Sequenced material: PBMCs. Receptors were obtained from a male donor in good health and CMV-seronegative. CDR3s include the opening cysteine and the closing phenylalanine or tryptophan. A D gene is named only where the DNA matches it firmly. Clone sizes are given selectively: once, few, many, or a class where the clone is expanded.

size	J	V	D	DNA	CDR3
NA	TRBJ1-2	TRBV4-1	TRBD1	TGCGCCAGCAGCCAAGGGCCGGGACAGGGCCCAGATGCGGATGGCTACACCTTC	CASSQGPGQGPDADGYTF
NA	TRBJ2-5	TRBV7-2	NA	TGTGCCAGCAGCTTAGTGTCGGGAGCGGAGACCCAGTACTTC	CASSLVSGAETQYF
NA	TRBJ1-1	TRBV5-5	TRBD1	TGTGCCAGCAGTATACAGGGGGGTGAAGCTTTCTTT	CASSIQGGEAFF
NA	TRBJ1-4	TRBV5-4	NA	TGTGCCAGCAGCTTTGCAGGGGCAGGAGGATATGAAAAACTGTTTTTT	CASSFAGAGGYEKLFF
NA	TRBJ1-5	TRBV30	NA	TGTGCCTGGAGTGTGGGCAGGGGACAACTAAATCAGCCCCAGCATTTT	CAWSVGRGQLNQPQHF
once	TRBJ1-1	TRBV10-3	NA	TGTGCCATCAGTGAGGGGGCTGTGGGGAAAGTGAGCACTGAAGCTTTCTTT	CAISEGAVGKVSTEAFF
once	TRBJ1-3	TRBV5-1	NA	TGCGCCAGCAGCTTAACAGGTGGTCCCTCTGGAAACACCATATATTTT	CASSLTGGPSGNTIYF
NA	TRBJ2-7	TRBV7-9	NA	TGTGCCAGCAGCCCCTTGGATGGGGGCTACGAGCAGTACTTC	CASSPLDGGYEQYF
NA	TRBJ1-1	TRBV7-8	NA	TGTGCCAGCAGCTCGATTGGGAGTATGAACACTGAAGCTTTCTTT	CASSSIGSMNTEAFF
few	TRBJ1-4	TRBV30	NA	TGTGCCTGGGCCTCAGGGGTACTTAATGAAAAACTGTTTTTT	CAWASGVLNEKLFF
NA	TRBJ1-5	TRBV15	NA	TGTGCCACCAGCATTCTTTTGGGAGGTTCTCAGCCCCAGCATTTT	CATSILLGGSQPQHF
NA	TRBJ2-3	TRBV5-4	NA	TGTGCCAGCAGCTTGGAAGCCGCTAGCACAGATACGCAGTATTTT	CASSLEAASTDTQYF
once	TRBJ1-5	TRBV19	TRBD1	TGTGCCAGTAGTCCCTCTGCCAGGGGGCATCAGCCCCAGCATTTT	CASSPSARGHQPQHF
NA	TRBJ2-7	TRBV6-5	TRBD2	TGTGCCAGCACCGATTCGGGGGGGATCTACGAGCAGTACTTC	CASTDSGGIYEQYF
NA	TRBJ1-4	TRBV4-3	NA	TGCGCCAGCAGCCCCGACAGGTCTAATGAAAAACTGTTTTTT	CASSPDRSNEKLFF
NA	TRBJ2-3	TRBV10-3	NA	TGTGCCATCAGCGGCACCGGACTGTTTACAGATACGCAGTATTTT	CAISGTGLFTDTQYF
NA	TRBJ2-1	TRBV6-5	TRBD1	TGTGCCAGCAGTTACTCCTACGGGACAGTAGGTTACGAGCAGTTCTTC	CASSYSYGTVGYEQFF
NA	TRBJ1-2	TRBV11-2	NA	TGTGCCAGCAGCTTAGATCACATCGGGGGTGGCTACACCTTC	CASSLDHIGGGYTF
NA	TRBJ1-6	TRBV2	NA	TGTGCCAGCAGTAAGGGGGAACTGAGGAATAATTCACCCCTCCACTTT	CASSKGELRNNSPLHF
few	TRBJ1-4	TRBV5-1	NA	TGCGCCAGCAGCTTTGGGCAGAAGAATGAAAAACTGTTTTTT	CASSFGQKNEKLFF
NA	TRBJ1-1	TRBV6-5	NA	TGTGCCAGCAGTTACTCGGCGGGAATGAACACTGAAGCTTTCTTT	CASSYSAGMNTEAFF
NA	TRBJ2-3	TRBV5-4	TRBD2	TGTGCCAGCAGGCTGGGACTAGGAGAGTCAGATACGCAGTATTTT	CASRLGLGESDTQYF
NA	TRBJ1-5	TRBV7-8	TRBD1	TGTGCCAGCAGTTCGGGAACAGGGGTCCATCAGCCCCAGCATTTT	CASSSGTGVHQPQHF
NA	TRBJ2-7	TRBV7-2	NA	TGTGCCAGCAGAGAATCATGGCAGAACTACGAGCAGTACTTC	CASRESWQNYEQYF
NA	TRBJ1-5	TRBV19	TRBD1	TGTGCCAGTAGTGCGCGAGACAACGGACAGGGCTTCAGACAGCCCCAGCATTTT	CASSARDNGQGFRQPQHF
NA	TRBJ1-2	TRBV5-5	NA	TGTGCCAGCAGCTTGGCCATCGGGAAGGGAGGATTTTATGGCTACACCTTC	CASSLAIGKGGFYGYTF
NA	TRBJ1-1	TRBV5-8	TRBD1	TGTGCCAGCAGCTTACAGGGGGGCACTGAAGCTTTCTTT	CASSLQGGTEAFF
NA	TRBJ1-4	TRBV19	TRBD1	TGTGCCACTATCGACAGGGCGGGGGGTAATGAAAAACTGTTTTTT	CATIDRAGGNEKLFF
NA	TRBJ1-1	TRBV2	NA	TGTGCCAACCAAGAGGTACAGGGTGGAACTGAAGCTTTCTTT	CANQEVQGGTEAFF
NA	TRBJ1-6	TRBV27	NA	TGTGCCAGCAGTATAAGGAGGGGCTCCTATAATTCACCCCTCCACTTT	CASSIRRGSYNSPLHF
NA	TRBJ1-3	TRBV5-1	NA	TGCGCCAGCAGCTTGGTTGGAGGCGGGGGCACCATATATTTT	CASSLVGGGGTIYF
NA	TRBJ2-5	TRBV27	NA	TGTGCCAGCAGTTTATCAAGCAGGGTAGGAGAGACCCAGTACTTC	CASSLSSRVGETQYF
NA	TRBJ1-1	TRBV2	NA	TGTGCCAGCAGTGAAGCACTCAGAGGGCTTACCCCCTTCTTT	CASSEALRGLTPFF
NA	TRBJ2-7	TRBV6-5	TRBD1	TGTGCCAGCAGCCGGACAGGGGGCGAGCAGTACTTC	CASSRTGGEQYF
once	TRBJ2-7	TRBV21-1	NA	TGTGCCAGCAGCACCCAGGGTGTTTGGTCCTACGAGCAGTACTTC	CASSTQGVWSYEQYF
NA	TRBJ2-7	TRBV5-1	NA	TGCGCCAGCAGCTTGGAGGCAGGGAACTCCTACGAGCAGTACTTC	CASSLEAGNSYEQYF
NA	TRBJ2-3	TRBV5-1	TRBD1	TGCGCCAGCAGCTTGGAAGCCGGGACAGGGGAAGATACGCAGTATTTT	CASSLEAGTGEDTQYF
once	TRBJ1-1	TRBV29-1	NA	TGCAGCGTTCGCGGCAGGGCGAACACTGAAGCTTTCTTT	CSVRGRANTEAFF
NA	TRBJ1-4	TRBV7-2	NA	TGTGCCAGCAGCTTAGCGGCGCAGGGGTATGAAAAACTGTTTTTT	CASSLAAQGYEKLFF
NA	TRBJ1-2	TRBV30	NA	TGTGCCCACGAGGGTTTCAACTATGGCTACACCTTC	CAHEGFNYGYTF
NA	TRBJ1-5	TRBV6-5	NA	TGTGCCAGCACCCCGGGCGGCAGGAGGGACCAGCCCCAGCATTTT	CASTPGGRRDQPQHF
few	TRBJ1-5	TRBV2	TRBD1	TGTGCCAGCAGTGGAGGACAGGGTATCCAGCCCCAGCATTTT	CASSGGQGIQPQHF
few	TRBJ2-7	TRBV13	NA	TGTGCCAGCAGCTTAGAGGGAGGACCTAACTCCTACGAGCAGTACTTC	CASSLEGGPNSYEQYF
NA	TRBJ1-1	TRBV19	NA	TGTGCCAGTAGTGCGAACAGGGAAAACACTGAAGCTTTCTTT	CASSANRENTEAFF
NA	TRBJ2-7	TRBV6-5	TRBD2	TGTGCCAGCAGTTACCACGGACTAGCGGGGTCCTACGAGCAGTACTTC	CASSYHGLAGSYEQYF
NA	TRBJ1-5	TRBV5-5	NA	TGTGCCAGCAGCATCAGGGGAGATCAGCCCCAGCATTTT	CASSIRGDQPQHF
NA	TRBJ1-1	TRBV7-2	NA	TGTGCCAGCAGCATAACAGGGTTTAACACTGAAGCTTTCTTT	CASSITGFNTEAFF
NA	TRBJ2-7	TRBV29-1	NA	TGCAGCGTTGCCGGGACTCCCGAGCAGTACTTC	CSVAGTPEQYF
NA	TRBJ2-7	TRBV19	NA	TGTGCCAGTAGTCCCCAGGCGGGGTGGTCCGAGCAGTACTTC	CASSPQAGWSEQYF
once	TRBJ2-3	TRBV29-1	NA	TGCAGCGTTGCGCAGGGCTCTAGCACAGATACGCAGTATTTT	CSVAQGSSTDTQYF
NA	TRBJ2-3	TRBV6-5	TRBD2	TGTGCCAGCAGTTCCCTTAGCGGGATGAGCACAGATACGCAGTATTTT	CASSSLSGMSTDTQYF
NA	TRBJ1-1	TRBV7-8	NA	TGTGCCAGCAGCTTAGTGGGCAAGATCGTTACCATGAACACTGAAGCTTTCTTT	CASSLVGKIVTMNTEAFF
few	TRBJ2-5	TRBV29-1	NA	TGCAGCGTCGGCAGGGATAGTGGAGAGACCCAGTACTTC	CSVGRDSGETQYF
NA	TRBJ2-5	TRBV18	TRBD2	TGTGCCAGCTCACCACCTTCCGGGGGGGCCGCCGAGACCCAGTACTTC	CASSPPSGGAAETQYF
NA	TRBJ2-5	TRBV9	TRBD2	TGTGCCAGCAGCGTGGGGACTAGCCTCCAAGAGACCCAGTACTTC	CASSVGTSLQETQYF
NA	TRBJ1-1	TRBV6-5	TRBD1	TGTGCCAGCAGTCCGCGGACAGGGAAACCTGAAGCTTTCTTT	CASSPRTGKPEAFF